A single count supports the clone carrying this T cell receptor (beta chain). Germline V gives CDR1 SGHRS, CDR2 YFSETQ. The trim removed 5 bases at V and 1 base at J, leaving 5 bases unmatched. This CDR3 spans 15 amino acids. Seattle patient enrollment occurred during active infection, with longitudinal follow-up thereafter. This sample is part of a study of blood T cell repertoires in COVID-19. Across the study: Specimens from acute and convalescent COVID-19 originated in the United States, Italy and Spain. From T cells, B-cell-depleted T cells, or PBMCs came the material, which was cDNA or gDNA.

As processed by the authors: Scientists estimated how many nucleated cells there were by amplifying reference gene primers. The data were produced by immunoSEQ multiplex PCR, yet TCRdb's version contains in-frame clones alone and is incomplete. The V and J calls and the clone size are those of that table, but D and trimming were determined from the DNA. The sample includes about 150,000 clones, roughly 86% of them seen just once. Sequencing used peripheral blood. The receptor was isolated from a woman over 75 with COVID-19, enrolled during active disease. This chain joins TRBV5-1 and TRBJ2-2, with 7 bases lining up with TRBD2. The CDR3 region has the DNA TGCGCCAGCAGTCCGCTAGCGGTGAACACCGGGGAGCTGTTTTTT. Its protein is CASSPLAVNTGELFF.